This is a list of T cell receptor beta chains from one sample in a study of T cell responses to AZD1222 COVID-19 vaccine. This table comes from immunoSEQ multiplex PCR, and its TCRdb copy is limited to in-frame clones, with some not included. Of 120,000 to 150,000 clones listed, approximately 86% are singletons. Source: peripheral blood, taken 28 days after the second AZD1222 dose. The receptors were sampled from an adult who received the AZD1222 COVID-19 vaccine. The CDR3 runs from the conserved cysteine through the conserved F or W. The D gene is left open where the match is weak. Clone sizes are given selectively: once, few, many, or a class where the clone is expanded.

v_call	j_call	d_call	clone_size	cdr3_aa	cdr3_nt
TRBV2	TRBJ2-3	-	-	CASSEWGSTDTQYF	TGTGCCAGCAGTGAGTGGGGAAGCACAGATACGCAGTATTTT
TRBV7-6	TRBJ2-3	-	-	CASSLWQEGTDTQYF	TGTGCCAGCAGCTTATGGCAGGAGGGGACAGATACGCAGTATTTT
TRBV12-5	TRBJ2-1	-	-	CASGLSGDSQFF	TGTGCTAGTGGTCTCTCGGGGGATTCTCAGTTCTTC
TRBV12-3/TRBV12-4	TRBJ2-5	-	-	CASSLYTFETQYF	TGTGCCAGCAGTTTATACACTTTCGAGACCCAGTACTTC
TRBV18	TRBJ1-1	-	few	CASSPLTLKEDTEAFF	TGTGCCAGCTCACCTCTAACCCTAAAGGAGGACACTGAAGCTTTCTTT
TRBV10-1	TRBJ2-3	-	-	CASSEGGADTQYF	TGCGCCAGCAGTGAGGGCGGGGCGGATACGCAGTATTTT
TRBV19	TRBJ2-7	TRBD1	-	CASSMFGTGKFDEQYF	TGTGCCAGTAGTATGTTCGGGACAGGGAAGTTCGACGAGCAGTACTTC
TRBV3-1/TRBV3-2	TRBJ1-4	-	-	CASSQNKEKLFF	TGTGCCAGCAGCCAAAATAAGGAAAAACTGTTTTTT
TRBV5-1	TRBJ1-4	-	-	CASSLDPGTNEKLFF	TGCGCCAGCAGCTTGGATCCAGGGACTAATGAAAAACTGTTTTTT
TRBV25-1	TRBJ1-2	-	once	CASSESGRRNYGYTF	TGTGCCAGCAGTGAATCCGGCAGACGTAACTATGGCTACACCTTC
TRBV7-7	TRBJ1-4	-	-	CASSLGPYETNEKLFF	TGTGCCAGCAGCTTAGGCCCCTACGAAACTAATGAAAAACTGTTTTTT
TRBV5-6	TRBJ1-6	-	once	CASSFSGERSYNSPLHF	TGTGCCAGCAGCTTCTCAGGGGAAAGGTCCTATAATTCACCCCTCCACTTT
TRBV6-5	TRBJ1-5	-	-	CASRLPGLNQPQHF	TGTGCCAGCAGGTTACCGGGTCTCAATCAGCCCCAGCATTTT
TRBV19	TRBJ1-4	TRBD1	-	CATPTGANLNLNEKLFF	TGTGCCACACCGACAGGGGCGAACCTAAACCTAAATGAAAAACTGTTTTTT
TRBV7-8	TRBJ2-7	TRBD1	-	CASSLGTGAGSGEQYF	TGTGCCAGCAGCTTAGGGACAGGGGCCGGTTCAGGCGAGCAGTACTTC
TRBV5-1	TRBJ2-2	-	-	CASGDGVGGPWELFF	TGCGCCAGCGGGGATGGTGTGGGAGGCCCGTGGGAGCTGTTTTTT
TRBV18	TRBJ2-5	TRBD2	-	CASSPKLATQETQYF	TGTGCCAGCTCACCCAAACTAGCGACTCAAGAGACCCAGTACTTC
TRBV3-1/TRBV3-2	TRBJ2-5	TRBD2	-	CASSPGLVVPRETQYF	TGTGCCAGCAGCCCGGGACTAGTGGTTCCTCGGGAGACCCAGTACTTC
TRBV28	TRBJ2-7	-	-	CASSLGTLGEQYF	TGTGCCAGCAGTCTCGGGACGTTGGGCGAGCAGTACTTC
TRBV28	TRBJ1-2	TRBD1	-	CASRWGQVVGYTF	TGTGCCAGCAGGTGGGGACAGGTCGTTGGCTACACCTTC
TRBV6-5	TRBJ1-5	TRBD1	-	CASSSRQGSNQPQHF	TGTGCCAGCAGTTCCCGACAGGGGAGCAATCAGCCCCAGCATTTT
TRBV7-2	TRBJ2-7	-	-	CASSLEVGEQYF	TGTGCCAGCAGCTTAGAGGTGGGGGAGCAGTACTTC
TRBV7-9	TRBJ1-2	-	-	CASSLSKGSLFGYTF	TGTGCCAGCAGCTTATCGAAGGGTAGCCTTTTTGGCTACACCTTC
TRBV6-6	TRBJ2-1	-	-	CASSLRDKTYNEQFF	TGTGCCAGCAGTCTCCGGGACAAGACCTACAATGAGCAGTTCTTC
TRBV9	TRBJ2-7	TRBD1	once	CASSVVDRGVSYEQYF	TGTGCCAGCAGCGTAGTAGACAGGGGCGTATCCTACGAGCAGTACTTC
TRBV12-3/TRBV12-4	TRBJ2-4	-	-	CASTQQDIGIQYF	TGTGCCAGCACCCAGCAGGATATTGGCATTCAGTACTTC
TRBV6-1	TRBJ1-2	-	-	CASSERGSAYGYTF	TGTGCCAGCAGTGAAAGGGGGTCCGCCTATGGCTACACCTTC
TRBV6-5	TRBJ2-7	-	-	CASSYQISSYEQYF	TGTGCCAGCAGTTACCAGATTAGCAGCTACGAGCAGTACTTC
TRBV19	TRBJ2-2	TRBD1	-	CASSLTGGATGELFF	TGTGCCAGTAGTCTGACAGGGGGGGCCACCGGGGAGCTGTTTTTT
TRBV24-1	TRBJ1-2	-	once	CATSDLREDGYTF	TGTGCCACCAGTGATCTCCGCGAGGATGGCTACACCTTC
TRBV28	TRBJ1-4	TRBD1	-	CASSLRQGARANEKLFF	TGTGCCAGCAGTTTAAGACAGGGGGCGAGGGCTAATGAAAAACTGTTTTTT
TRBV2	TRBJ1-6	-	-	CASSSTDASNSPLHF	TGTGCCAGCAGTTCCACGGATGCTTCTAATTCACCCCTCCACTTT
TRBV4-2	TRBJ2-5	-	-	CASSLGEKETQYF	TGTGCCAGCAGCCTCGGGGAAAAAGAGACCCAGTACTTC
TRBV18	TRBJ2-5	-	-	CASSLPGGEETQYF	TGTGCCAGCTCACTCCCCGGCGGGGAAGAGACCCAGTACTTC
TRBV4-2	TRBJ2-2	TRBD2	-	CASSPLGGRSGTGELFF	TGTGCCAGCAGCCCGTTAGGCGGGAGGTCAGGGACCGGGGAGCTGTTTTTT
TRBV6-6	TRBJ1-1	TRBD1	-	CASGQTGGGEAFF	TGTGCCAGCGGACAAACAGGGGGGGGTGAAGCTTTCTTT
TRBV28	TRBJ1-5	-	-	CASSFLSVYSNQPQHF	TGTGCCAGCAGTTTTCTTTCCGTCTATAGCAATCAGCCCCAGCATTTT
TRBV7-8	TRBJ2-7	-	-	CASSGLPTGLDEQYF	TGTGCCAGCAGCGGACTACCGACAGGGTTGGACGAGCAGTACTTC
TRBV19	TRBJ2-3	-	-	CASSRGHTDTQYF	TGTGCCAGTAGTAGGGGACACACAGATACGCAGTATTTT
TRBV19	TRBJ2-3	-	once	CASAQPALTDTQYF	TGTGCCAGTGCCCAACCGGCCCTCACAGATACGCAGTATTTT
TRBV28	TRBJ2-5	-	-	CASRYRLTGETQYF	TGTGCCAGCAGATACAGGTTGACTGGGGAGACCCAGTACTTC
TRBV4-2	TRBJ2-3	TRBD2	-	CASSQLTSGGADTQYF	TGTGCCAGCAGCCAGTTGACTAGCGGGGGGGCAGATACGCAGTATTTT
TRBV10-1	TRBJ2-2	TRBD2	-	CASSEGRGGTGELFF	TGCGCCAGCAGTGAGGGGAGGGGTGGCACCGGGGAGCTGTTTTTT
TRBV28	TRBJ2-5	-	once	CASSLWAGTRQETQYF	TGTGCCAGCAGTTTATGGGCGGGGACTCGGCAAGAGACCCAGTACTTC
TRBV18	TRBJ2-5	-	-	CASSPQAASQETQYF	TGTGCCAGCTCACCACAGGCGGCCTCCCAAGAGACCCAGTACTTC
TRBV11-2	TRBJ2-3	-	-	CASSYRETDTQYF	TGTGCCAGCAGCTACCGGGAGACAGATACGCAGTATTTT
TRBV6-5	TRBJ2-3	TRBD1	-	CASSYSGHRGPDTQYF	TGTGCCAGCAGTTACTCGGGACACAGGGGTCCAGATACGCAGTATTTT
TRBV5-4	TRBJ2-7	-	-	CASSETVSDEQYF	TGTGCCAGCAGCGAAACTGTCTCGGACGAGCAGTACTTC
TRBV7-2	TRBJ1-2	TRBD1	-	CASSATGVNGYTF	TGTGCCAGCAGCGCGACAGGGGTGAATGGCTACACCTTC
TRBV3-1/TRBV3-2	TRBJ1-3	TRBD1	-	CASSQDRPEGATTIYF	TGTGCCAGCAGCCAAGATCGTCCGGAGGGGGCCACGACCATATATTTT
TRBV27	TRBJ1-5	-	few	CASSLGSLGSPANWPQHF	TGTGCCAGCAGTTTGGGGAGTTTGGGTTCTCCAGCAAATTGGCCCCAGCATTTT
TRBV28	TRBJ1-2	-	-	CASSFGGNYGYTF	TGTGCCAGCAGTTTCGGGGGGAACTATGGCTACACCTTC
TRBV5-1	TRBJ1-1	TRBD1	-	CASRRDSDTEAFF	TGCGCCAGCAGGAGGGACAGCGACACTGAAGCTTTCTTT